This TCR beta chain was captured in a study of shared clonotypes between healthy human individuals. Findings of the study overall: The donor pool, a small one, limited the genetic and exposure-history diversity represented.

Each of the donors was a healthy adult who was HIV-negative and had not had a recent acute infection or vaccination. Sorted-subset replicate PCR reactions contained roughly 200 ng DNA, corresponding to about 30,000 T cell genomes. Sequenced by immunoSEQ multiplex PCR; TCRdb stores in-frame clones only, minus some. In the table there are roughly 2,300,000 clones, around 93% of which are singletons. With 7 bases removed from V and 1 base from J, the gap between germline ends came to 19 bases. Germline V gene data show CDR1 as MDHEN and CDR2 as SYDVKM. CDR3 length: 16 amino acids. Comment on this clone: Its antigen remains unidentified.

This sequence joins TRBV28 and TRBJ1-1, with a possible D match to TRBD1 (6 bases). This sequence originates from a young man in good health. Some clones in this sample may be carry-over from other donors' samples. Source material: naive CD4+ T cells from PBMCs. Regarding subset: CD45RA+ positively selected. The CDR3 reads CASTRGGVASNTEAFF. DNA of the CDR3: TGTGCCAGCACCCGAGGGGGGGTCGCCTCGAACACTGAAGCTTTCTTT.